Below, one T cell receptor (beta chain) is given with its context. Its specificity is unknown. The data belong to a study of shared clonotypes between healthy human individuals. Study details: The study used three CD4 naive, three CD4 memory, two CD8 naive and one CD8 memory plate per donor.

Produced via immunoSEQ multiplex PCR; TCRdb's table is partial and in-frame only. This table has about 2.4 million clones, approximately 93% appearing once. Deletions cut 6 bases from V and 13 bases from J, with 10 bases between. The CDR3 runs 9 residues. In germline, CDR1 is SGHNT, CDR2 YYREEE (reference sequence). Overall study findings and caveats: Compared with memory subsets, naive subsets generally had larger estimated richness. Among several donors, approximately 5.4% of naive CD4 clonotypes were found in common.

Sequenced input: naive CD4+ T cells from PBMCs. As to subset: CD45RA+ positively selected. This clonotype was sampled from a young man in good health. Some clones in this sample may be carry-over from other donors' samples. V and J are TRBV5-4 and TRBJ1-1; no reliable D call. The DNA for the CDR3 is TGTGCCAGCACAAACATCGGTTTCTTT. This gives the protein CASTNIGFF. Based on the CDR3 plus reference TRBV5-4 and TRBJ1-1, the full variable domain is ETGVTQSPTHLIKTRGQQVTLRCSSQSGHNTVSWYQQALGQGPQFIFQYYREEENGRGNFPPRFSGLQFPNYSSELNVNALELDDSALYLCASTNIGFFGQGTRLTVV.